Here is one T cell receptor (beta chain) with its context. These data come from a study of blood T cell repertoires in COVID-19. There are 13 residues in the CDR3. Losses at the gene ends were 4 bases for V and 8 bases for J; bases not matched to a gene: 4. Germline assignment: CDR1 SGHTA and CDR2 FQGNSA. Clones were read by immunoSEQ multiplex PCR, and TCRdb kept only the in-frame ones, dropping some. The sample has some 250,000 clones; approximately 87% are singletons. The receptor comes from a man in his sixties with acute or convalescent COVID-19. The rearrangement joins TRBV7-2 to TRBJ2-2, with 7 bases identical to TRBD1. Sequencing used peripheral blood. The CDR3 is CASSSQGDGELFF. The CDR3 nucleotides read TGTGCCAGCAGCTCTCAGGGGGATGGGGAGCTGTTTTTT.